The 32 T cell receptor beta chains presented below share a single source sample, sequenced in a study of OX40 agonist ivuxolimab in advanced cancers. The library was made by the immunoSEQ multiplex PCR assay. TCRdb's version of the immuneACCESS table is confined to in-frame rearrangements and falls short of the full clone set. An unresolved V gene accounts for under half of the shortfall where checked; the remainder is of unknown origin. The sample includes some 39,000 clones, with 88% observed a single time. 3.5% to 5% of the sample comes from the top ten. The sequences come from CD4+ or CD8+ T cells sorted from blood, collected in a trial of the OX40 agonist ivuxolimab. The source is an adult with an advanced solid tumor such as melanoma, head and neck, liver or kidney cancer.

V gene TRBV30 combines with J gene TRBJ2-3, with TRBD2 matching 14 bases. The V segment lost 2 bases and the J segment 6 bases; nucleotides outside the gene matches: 7. This CDR3 region has 16 residues. Germline V CDR1 and CDR2: GTSNPN, SVGIG (reference sequence). CDR3 amino acids: CAWSWTSGGPYDTQYF. The DNA of the CDR3 is TGTGCCTGGAGTTGGACTAGCGGGGGGCCGTACGATACGCAGTATTTT.

The rearrangement joins TRBV10-3 to TRBJ2-3; D is unresolved. The V and J ends lost 0 bases and 1 base respectively, with 5 bases between them. From germline, CDR1 is ENHRY and CDR2 SYGVKD. This CDR3 region has 14 residues. The CDR3 protein is CAISESQGTDTQYF. The CDR3 nucleotides are TGTGCCATCAGTGAGTCCCAAGGCACAGATACGCAGTATTTT.

The rearrangement uses TRBV25-1 and TRBJ1-1; D is unresolved. V dropped 1 base and J dropped 0 bases, with 18 bases sitting between them. CDR3 size: 18 residues. The V gene's germline CDR1 is MGHDK and CDR2 SYGVNS. DNA of the CDR3: TGTGCCAGCAGTGAATGTTACCCTTGGGTGAAACTGAACACTGAAGCTTTCTTT. Its protein product is CASSECYPWVKLNTEAFF.

The chain links TRBV30 to TRBJ2-7, with D perhaps matching TRBD1 or TRBD2 (6 bases each). The J call may be in error: the DNA end matches TRBJ2-1 better. CDR3 length: 14 residues. Germline assignment: CDR1 GTSNPN and CDR2 SVGIG (reference sequence). In DNA, the CDR3 is TGTGCCTGGTCCCGATTGGGGGGCCAGAATGAGCAGTTCTTC. This sequence encodes CAWSRLGGQNEQFF.

This chain links TRBV2 with TRBJ1-1; D not resolved. V was trimmed by 6 bases and J by 1 base, leaving 12 bases between them. Germline V gene sequence: CDR1 SNHLY, CDR2 FYNNEI. This CDR3 spans 14 amino acids. CDR3 sequence reads: CASRLAFANTEAFF. CDR3 nucleotides: TGTGCCAGCAGACTCGCGTTTGCGAACACTGAAGCTTTCTTT.

The J gene is TRBJ1-4, the V gene TRBV19, with D tentatively TRBD1 (6 bases). CDR3 length: 14 amino acids. Looked up from germline, CDR1 is LNHDA and CDR2 is SQIVND (reference sequence). Deletions cut 8 bases from V and 6 bases from J, with 16 bases between. The CDR3 DNA reads as TGTGCCAGTGGAGACTTGACAGGAGATGAAAAACTGTTTTTT. This gives the protein CASGDLTGDEKLFF.

This chain joins TRBV10-1 and TRBJ2-7; 9 nucleotides line up with TRBD2. The CDR3 has 19 residues. J gave up 7 bases and V 7 bases, and 26 bases lay outside the gene matches. Per germline, CDR1 WNHNN and CDR2 SYGVQD (reference sequence). Here the CDR3 reads CASIGDSGRIFRAFGEQYF. CDR3 DNA sequence: TGCGCCAGCATAGGTGATAGCGGGAGAATTTTTCGGGCCTTTGGGGAGCAGTACTTC.

This rearrangement joins TRBV28 to TRBJ2-3; 12 bases match TRBD2. Trimming took 2 bases from V and 2 from J; bases not matched to a gene: 5. CDR3 length: 17 amino acids. The germline gives CDR1 MDHEN, CDR2 SYDVKM. The CDR3 reads CASSLTLAGGNTDTQYF. The CDR3 region has the DNA TGTGCCAGCAGTTTAACTCTAGCGGGAGGGAACACAGATACGCAGTATTTT.

The rearrangement joins TRBV19 to TRBJ2-1, with 10 positions matching TRBD2. The CDR3 extends over 17 amino acids. CDR1 is LNHDA and CDR2 is SQIVND in the germline V gene (reference sequence). J was trimmed by 0 bases and V by 5 bases; bases with no gene match: 7. The CDR3 DNA follows: TGTGCCAGTAGTGTCCGACTAGCGGGTATCTCCTACAATGAGCAGTTCTTC. Translation gives CASSVRLAGISYNEQFF.

This clone showed up just a few times. This chain uses TRBV7-6 with TRBJ1-1, with 7 bases matching TRBD1. The V gene end was trimmed by 5 bases and the J gene end by 8 bases; junction bases not matched to a gene: 8. The CDR3 loop spans 13 amino acids. In germline, CDR1 is SGHVS, CDR2 FNYEAQ. The CDR3 bases are TGTGCCAGCAGCACCCAGGACAGGAACGAAGCTTTCTTT. It codes for CASSTQDRNEAFF. The full variable domain, in which reference TRBV7-6 and TRBJ1-1 provide the parts outside the CDR3, is GAGVSQSPRYKVTKRGQDVALRCDPISGHVSLYWYRQALGQGPEFLTYFNYEAQQDKSGLPNDRFSAERPEGSISTLTIQRTEQRDSAMYRCASSTQDRNEAFFGQGTRLTVV.

The chain combines TRBV11-3 with TRBJ1-6; D gene unclear. Between the trimmed V and J ends, which lost 3 bases and 10 bases, there was a span of 16 bases. CDR3 length equals 15 residues. CDR1 and CDR2 from the germline V gene are SGHNT and YENEEA. As DNA, the CDR3 is TGTGCCAGCAGCTTCCGGGCCCTTCTGTGGTCACCCCTCCACTTT. Its protein is CASSFRALLWSPLHF.

The chain employs TRBV7-8 and TRBJ1-1; TRBD1 agrees at 10 bases. Germline assignment: CDR1 SGHVS and CDR2 FQNEAQ. There are 17 residues in the CDR3. Trimming removed 2 bases from V and 4 bases from J; junction bases left unmatched: 10. The CDR3 reads CASSLPLTGGYFTEAFF. As DNA, the CDR3 is TGTGCCAGCAGCTTACCCTTGACAGGGGGCTATTTCACTGAAGCTTTCTTT.

V gene TRBV30 combines with J gene TRBJ2-7; D is uncertain. This CDR3 comprises 11 residues. Germline CDR1 is GTSNPN and CDR2 is SVGIG (reference sequence). The V and J ends lost 8 bases and 0 bases respectively, with 8 bases between them. The CDR3 sequence is CAARSSYEQYF. In DNA, the CDR3 is TGTGCCGCCCGGAGCTCCTACGAGCAGTACTTC.

This clone was found a few times. The J gene is TRBJ2-2, the V gene TRBV29-1, with 8 bases matching TRBD1. This CDR3 region has 14 residues. The ends lost 7 bases at V and 0 bases at J; junction bases unmatched: 4. Per the germline V gene, CDR1 is SQVTM and CDR2 is ANQGSEA. The CDR3 DNA is TGCAGCGCTATGACAGGGGCGAACACCGGGGAGCTGTTTTTT. Amino acid sequence: CSAMTGANTGELFF.

This clone was recorded once. The chain joins TRBV2 to TRBJ1-2; D unclear. The CDR3 extends over 13 amino acids. V was trimmed by 4 bases and J by 2 bases, leaving 8 bases between them. CDR1 and CDR2 from the germline V gene are SNHLY and FYNNEI. CDR3 region: CASSVNLNYGYTF. The CDR3 DNA reads as TGTGCCAGCAGTGTTAACCTGAACTATGGCTACACCTTC. Supplemented by reference TRBV2 and TRBJ1-2, the full variable domain reads EPEVTQTPSHQVTQMGQEVILRCVPISNHLYFYWYRQILGQKVEFLVSFYNNEISEKSEIFDDQFSVERPDGSNFTLKIRSTKLEDSAMYFCASSVNLNYGYTFGSGTRLTVV.

The J gene is TRBJ2-2, the V gene TRBV18; D ambiguous. The V end lost 0 bases, the J end lost 3 bases, and 11 bases lay between the germline ends. Per the germline V gene, CDR1 is KGHSH and CDR2 is LQKENI. The CDR3 runs to 16 residues. Written as DNA, the CDR3 is TGTGCCAGCTCACCACCGAACAGAGAACACACCGGGGAGCTGTTTTTT. Its translation: CASSPPNREHTGELFF.

The chain couples TRBV5-4 to TRBJ2-7; 8 bases line up with TRBD1. The junction had 4 bases not matched to a gene; V was cut back by 4 bases and J by 1 base. CDR1 is SGHNT, CDR2 YYREEE, per germline (reference sequence). The CDR3 has 14 amino acids. The CDR3 nucleotides are TGTGCCAGCAGCCCAAGGACAGGGTCCTACGAGCAGTACTTC. Amino acids: CASSPRTGSYEQYF.

The rearrangement uses TRBV5-1 and TRBJ1-2; TRBD1 matches at 7 bases. Germline V gives CDR1 SGHRS, CDR2 YFSETQ. The CDR3 covers 15 residues. Trimming at V came to 1 base and at J to 3 bases, leaving 6 bases not matched to a gene. CDR3 amino acids: CASSLSQGGYYGYTF. The CDR3 bases are TGCGCCAGCAGCTTGTCTCAGGGGGGGTACTATGGCTACACCTTC.

In nucleotides, the CDR3 is TGTGCCAGCAGCCCTGGGACAGGGCCTCAACATTTT. Its protein is CASSPGTGPQHF. The chain uses TRBV5-6 and TRBJ1-5; TRBD1 agrees at 9 bases. The CDR3 has 12 amino acids. In germline, CDR1 is SGHDT, CDR2 YYEEEE. J was trimmed by 16 bases and V by 4 bases; bases with no gene match: 9.

The chain recombines TRBV4-1 with TRBJ1-1; D is possibly TRBD1 (5 bases). Germline values: CDR1 MGHRA, CDR2 YSYEKL. V shed 0 bases and J shed 0 bases, with 11 bases lying between them. This CDR3 has 16 amino acids. This CDR3 reads CASSQDPGHVNTEAFF. Here the CDR3 DNA reads TGCGCCAGCAGCCAAGATCCAGGGCATGTGAACACTGAAGCTTTCTTT.

The chain joins TRBV7-9 to TRBJ1-2; D possibly corresponds to TRBD1 (5 bases). Germline loops: CDR1 SEHNR, CDR2 FQNEAQ (reference sequence). The V and J ends lost 0 bases and 7 bases respectively, with 9 bases between them. This CDR3 is built from 13 residues. The CDR3: CASSLAKRGGYTF. The CDR3 DNA reads TGTGCCAGCAGCTTAGCGAAGAGGGGTGGCTACACCTTC.

This rearrangement joins TRBV7-2 to TRBJ2-3; D is possibly TRBD2 (5 bases). Germline CDR1 reads SGHTA; CDR2 reads FQGNSA. This CDR3 spans 16 amino acids. Trimming cost V 1 base and J 5 bases, with 16 bases left between them. CDR3 amino acids: CASSLGRTPAVDTQYF. CDR3 in DNA: TGTGCCAGCAGCTTAGGGCGGACCCCAGCGGTAGATACGCAGTATTTT.

The CDR3 region has the DNA TGCGCCAGCAGCTTGCTGACTAGCGGGAGATACAATGAGCAGTTCTTC. Its protein product is CASSLLTSGRYNEQFF. The V call is TRBV5-1, the J call TRBJ2-1; 12 bases are a match to TRBD2. J gave up 4 bases and V 1 base, and 3 bases lay outside the gene matches. In germline, CDR1 is SGHRS, CDR2 YFSETQ. This CDR3 is 16 amino acids long.

The V gene is TRBV5-1, the J gene TRBJ2-2; 8 bases align to TRBD1. The germline V gene encodes CDR1 SGHRS and CDR2 YFSETQ. The V and J ends lost 6 bases and 2 bases, in that order; junction bases with no gene match: 6. The CDR3 length is 15 residues. As DNA, the CDR3 is TGCGCCAGCAAACCGGACAGGGAAAACACCGGGGAGCTGTTTTTT. This translates into CASKPDRENTGELFF.

V is TRBV20-1 and J is TRBJ2-1; D is uncertain. Germline V gene sequence: CDR1 DFQATT, CDR2 SNEGSKA (reference sequence). V lost 1 base and J 13 bases, leaving 8 bases between the germline ends. CDR3 length: 10 residues. The DNA for the CDR3 is TGCAGTGCTAGAGTAGAAGGTCAGTTCTTC. Protein sequence: CSARVEGQFF.

This chain connects TRBV28 to TRBJ2-7; 10 positions agree with TRBD1. This CDR3 contains 15 residues. Losses at the gene ends were 4 bases for V and 4 bases for J; bases not matched to a gene: 7. Germline V gene sequence: CDR1 MDHEN, CDR2 SYDVKM. The CDR3 DNA sequence: TGTGCCAGCAGTTCATCGACAGGGGGCGTTTACGAGCAGTACTTC. This gives the protein CASSSSTGGVYEQYF.

J is TRBJ1-2 and V is TRBV19; D is ambiguous. CDR3 length: 13 amino acids. Germline V gene lookup returns CDR1 LNHDA and CDR2 SQIVND (reference sequence). The V and J ends lost 8 bases and 4 bases respectively, with 14 bases between them. The chain's CDR3 is CASGIGGSYGYTF. In DNA, the CDR3 is TGTGCCAGTGGGATCGGAGGCTCCTATGGCTACACCTTC. The full variable domain, completed using reference TRBV19 and TRBJ1-2, is DGGITQSPKYLFRKEGQNVTLSCEQNLNHDAMYWYRQDPGQGLRLIYYSQIVNDFQKGDIAEGYSVSREKKESFPLTVTSAQKNPTAFYLCASGIGGSYGYTFGSGTRLTVV.

The CDR3 reads CASSVLAGGPGDTQYF. CDR3 bases: TGTGCCAGCAGTGTACTAGCGGGAGGACCAGGAGATACGCAGTATTTT. V gene TRBV2 combines with J gene TRBJ2-3; 12 bases match TRBD2. The ends lost 4 bases at V and 5 bases at J; junction bases unmatched: 7. The CDR3 is 16 residues long. Germline values: CDR1 SNHLY, CDR2 FYNNEI.

This chain uses TRBV6-1 with TRBJ1-2; D remains unclear. Trimming left V 6 bases short and J 7 bases short, with 18 bases between. The CDR3 totals 14 residues. Per the germline V gene, CDR1 is MNHNS and CDR2 is SASEGT. CDR3 sequence reads: CASRSPEAASGYTF. The CDR3 DNA is TGTGCCAGCAGGAGCCCCGAAGCGGCCTCTGGCTACACCTTC.

This clone appeared once. V usage is TRBV6-5 and J usage is TRBJ2-1; unclear D gene. Trimming left V 6 bases short and J 0 bases short, with 12 bases between. The CDR3 sequence is 15 residues long. CDR1 and CDR2 from the germline V gene are MNHEY and SVGAGI. The CDR3 DNA reads as TGTGCCAGCAGCCCCGGGCGCCGCTCCTACAATGAGCAGTTCTTC. Its protein is CASSPGRRSYNEQFF.

This clone turned up a few times. The chain combines TRBV18 with TRBJ1-2, with D possibly TRBD1 on 5 matching bases. There are 14 residues in the CDR3. Germline CDR1 KGHSH, CDR2 LQKENI. The ends were cut back, 6 bases at V and 3 bases at J, with 14 bases in the middle. The CDR3 DNA is TGTGCCAGCTCGCTCGGGGCTTTCGACTATGGCTACACCTTC. Amino acid sequence: CASSLGAFDYGYTF. The whole variable domain, remainder taken from reference TRBV18 and TRBJ1-2, is NAGVMQNPRHLVRRRGQEARLRCSPMKGHSHVYWYRQLPEEGLKFMVYLQKENIIDESGMPKERFSAEFPKEGPSILRIQQVVRGDSAAYFCASSLGAFDYGYTFGSGTRLTVV.

The chain recombines TRBV5-4 with TRBJ2-1, with TRBD2 matching 9 bases. This CDR3 contains 15 residues. Germline-derived CDR1 and CDR2 are SGHNT and YYREEE (reference sequence). V dropped 0 bases and J dropped 5; count of bases not matched to a gene: 3. CDR3 loop: CASSLGLAGNNEQFF. CDR3 nucleotide sequence: TGTGCCAGCAGCTTGGGCCTAGCGGGGAACAATGAGCAGTTCTTC.